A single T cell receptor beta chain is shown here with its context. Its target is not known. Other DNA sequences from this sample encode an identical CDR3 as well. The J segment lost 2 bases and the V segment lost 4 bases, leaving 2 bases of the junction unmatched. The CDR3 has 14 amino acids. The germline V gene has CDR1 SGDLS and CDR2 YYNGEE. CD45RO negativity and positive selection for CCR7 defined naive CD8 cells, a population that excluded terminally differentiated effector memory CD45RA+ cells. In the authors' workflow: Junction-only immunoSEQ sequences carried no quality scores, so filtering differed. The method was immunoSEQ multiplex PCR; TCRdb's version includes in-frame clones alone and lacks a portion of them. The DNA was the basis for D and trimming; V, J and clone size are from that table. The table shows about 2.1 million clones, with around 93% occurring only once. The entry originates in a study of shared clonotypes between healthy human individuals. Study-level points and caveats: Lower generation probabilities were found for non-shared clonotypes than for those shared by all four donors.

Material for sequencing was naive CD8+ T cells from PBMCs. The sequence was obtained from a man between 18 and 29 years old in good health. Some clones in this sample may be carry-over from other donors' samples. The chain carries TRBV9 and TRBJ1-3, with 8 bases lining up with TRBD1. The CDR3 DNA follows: TGTGCCAGCAGCATACAGGGGGCTGGAAACACCATATATTTT. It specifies CASSIQGAGNTIYF.